This T cell receptor (beta chain) was obtained from a study of blood T cell repertoires in COVID-19. Here immunoSEQ multiplex PCR was the method, and the copy in TCRdb shows in-frame clones only, minus some. The sample holds 100,000 to 150,000 clones; over 75% are singletons and the top ten take approximately 6.6%. Germline V gene sequence: CDR1 LNHDA, CDR2 SQIVND (reference sequence). The CDR3 totals 19 residues. Deletions cut 0 bases from V and 0 bases from J, with 15 bases between. The TCR comes from an older man with active or convalescent COVID-19. The chain combines TRBV19 with TRBJ2-6, with D possibly being TRBD1 (6 bases). Sequencing was performed on peripheral blood. CDR3 region: CASSIDRGRGGSGANVLTF. The CDR3 nucleotides read TGTGCCAGTAGTATAGACAGGGGCCGAGGAGGCTCTGGGGCCAACGTCCTGACTTTC.